This entry lists 5 T cell receptor beta chains sequenced from one sample in a study of Graves' ophthalmopathy and Graves' hyperthyroidism. Investigators amplified TCR beta CDR3 regions from RNA transcripts. First-round RT-PCR with HTBI primers preceded a second-round multiplex PCR. TCRdb re-analysed the multiplex PCR reads in MiXCR, keeping a single row per CDR3 protein. The table records 360,000 or so distinct CDR3 sequences, around 18% of them present only once. Sequencing used peripheral blood. These receptor sequences come from a woman younger than 35 with Graves' ophthalmopathy.

This clonotype was counted ten times or more. This chain joins TRBV12-5 and TRBJ1-6; D unresolved. The germline V and J ends were trimmed by 9 bases and 7 bases, with 13 bases remaining between them. This CDR3 is built from 13 residues. In germline, CDR1 is LGHNT, CDR2 FRNRAP. Here the CDR3 reads CASATEENSPLHF. The DNA for the CDR3 is TGTGCTAGCGCAACTGAAGAGAATTCACCCCTCCACTTT.

The chain combines TRBV28 with TRBJ2-7, with a tentative D call TRBD2 (5 bases). This CDR3 region has 13 residues. V was shortened by 7 bases and J by 3 bases, with 13 bases between the two germline ends. In germline, CDR1 is MDHEN, CDR2 SYDVKM. CDR3 coding DNA: TGTGCCAGCACCACTAGACTAAGCTACGAGCAGTACTTC. Its protein is CASTTRLSYEQYF.

For the CDR3, the DNA is TGTGCCAGCAGTCCGCCGTCAGGCCTAATAACGGGGGAGCAGTACTTC. Its translation is CASSPPSGLITGEQYF. The chain couples TRBV27 to TRBJ2-7; a weak D match, TRBD2 (5 bases). Germline loops: CDR1 MNHEY, CDR2 SMNVEV (reference sequence). The ends were cut back, 5 bases at V and 7 bases at J, with 24 bases in the middle. The CDR3 loop spans 16 amino acids.

This clonotype was recorded at least ten times. The rearrangement links TRBV3-1 to TRBJ2-6, with D tentatively TRBD2 (6 bases). Germline V gene data show CDR1 as LGHDT and CDR2 as YNNKEL (reference sequence). The CDR3 totals 15 residues. The ends were cut back, 4 bases at V and 2 bases at J, with 9 bases in the middle. CDR3 sequence: CASSRLVTGANVLTF. CDR3 coding DNA: TGTGCCAGCAGCCGACTAGTGACTGGGGCCAACGTCCTGACTTTC.

The sample holds many counts of this clonotype. V and J are TRBV28 and TRBJ2-7; 9 bases match TRBD1. This CDR3 contains 16 residues. Germline CDR1 is MDHEN and CDR2 is SYDVKM. J lost 2 bases, V lost 7 bases, and 12 bases had no gene match. The CDR3 DNA is TGTGCCAGCACCTCCCTCGGGACAGGGCACCCCTACGAGCAGTACTTC. This gives the protein CASTSLGTGHPYEQYF.